One and the same sample provided the 25 T cell receptor beta chains below, sequenced in a study of technical replicates of blood from a few donors. Data came from immunoSEQ multiplex PCR; TCRdb stores just in-frame clones and leaves some out. The table shows almost 65,000 clones, with 75% to 90% occurring only once. Sequenced material: PBMCs. These receptors were obtained from a human donor in good health. Some clones in this sample may be carry-over from other donors' samples.

The V call is TRBV7-9, the J call TRBJ2-2; D remains ambiguous. Germline values: CDR1 SEHNR, CDR2 FQNEAQ (reference sequence). V lost 5 bases and J 4 bases, leaving 8 bases between the germline ends. The CDR3 spans 13 residues. CDR3 sequence (DNA): TGTGCCAGCAGCCCTCAGGCCACCGGGGAGCTGTTTTTT. Protein: CASSPQATGELFF. Combining the CDR3 with reference TRBV7-9 and TRBJ2-2 gives the whole variable domain DTGVSQNPRHKITKRGQNVTFRCDPISEHNRLYWYRQTLGQGPEFLTYFQNEAQLEKSRLLSDRFSAERPKGSFSTLEIQRTEQGDSAMYLCASSPQATGELFFGEGSRLTVL.

As concerns this clone: Germline and junction disagree at one end, which may indicate a read error. The chain recombines TRBV7-2 with TRBJ2-1; TRBD2 is a possible D gene (6 bases). The CDR3 totals 15 residues. Germline loops: CDR1 SGHTA, CDR2 FQGNSA. In DNA, the CDR3 is TGTGCCAGCAGCGTAGCCGGGACTGTGATCAATGAGCAGTTCTTC. Amino acid sequence: CASSVAGTVINEQFF.

The genes are TRBV5-4 and TRBJ2-1; 10 positions agree with TRBD2. Germline lookup yields CDR1 SGHNT and CDR2 YYREEE (reference sequence). With V trimmed by 4 bases and J by 3 bases, 1 base remained unmatched. The CDR3 has 14 residues. The CDR3 nucleotides are TGTGCCAGCAGCCAGCGGGGGGGCTACAATGAGCAGTTCTTC. Protein: CASSQRGGYNEQFF.

The J gene is TRBJ2-3, the V gene TRBV5-6; possible D gene TRBD1, 5 bases. The CDR3 contains 16 residues. V was trimmed by 0 bases and J by 0 bases, leaving 11 bases between them. Germline V gives CDR1 SGHDT, CDR2 YYEEEE. For the CDR3, the DNA is TGTGCCAGCAGCTTGGGAAGGACAACTAGCACAGATACGCAGTATTTT. Translated, it gives CASSLGRTTSTDTQYF.

This sequence joins TRBV5-6 and TRBJ1-2; a weak D match, TRBD1 (5 bases). Per the germline V gene, CDR1 is SGHDT and CDR2 is YYEEEE. V was pared by 4 bases and J by 7 bases, with 11 bases between. This CDR3 is built from 12 residues. CDR3 residues: CASSPGGPGYTF. In DNA form, the CDR3 reads TGTGCCAGCAGCCCCGGGGGACCTGGCTACACCTTC.

The chain has TRBV2 and TRBJ2-2; 10 bases are a match to TRBD2. Germline V gene lookup returns CDR1 SNHLY and CDR2 FYNNEI. The CDR3 has 15 residues. V gave up 4 bases and J gave up 4 bases; unmatched junction bases: 3. The CDR3 is CASSGRTSGTGELFF. The DNA for the CDR3 is TGTGCCAGCAGTGGACGGACTAGCGGCACCGGGGAGCTGTTTTTT.

The chain uses TRBV7-6 and TRBJ2-1; the match to TRBD2 covers 12 bases. The CDR3 is 15 amino acids. From germline, CDR1 is SGHVS and CDR2 FNYEAQ. After removal of 3 bases from V and 9 bases from J, the junction contained 6 bases not matched to a gene. The CDR3 spells CASSFQLAGGTEQFF. In DNA form, the CDR3 reads TGTGCCAGCAGCTTTCAACTAGCGGGAGGCACTGAGCAGTTCTTC.

The V call is TRBV6-1, the J call TRBJ2-1; a possible D gene is TRBD1 (5 bases). Trimming left V 2 bases short and J 9 bases short, with 8 bases between. The germline V gene has CDR1 MNHNS and CDR2 SASEGT. This CDR3 spans 12 amino acids. CDR3 sequence reads: CASSEWGGEQFF. CDR3 nucleotides: TGTGCCAGCAGTGAATGGGGCGGTGAGCAGTTCTTC.

V is TRBV7-2 and J is TRBJ1-4, with D perhaps matching TRBD1 (6 bases). The CDR3 sequence is 15 residues long. Looked up from germline, CDR1 is SGHTA and CDR2 is FQGNSA. Trimming took off 2 bases at V and 4 bases at J, with 11 bases between the two ends. As DNA, the CDR3 is TGTGCCAGCAGCTTAACAGGGAACGGTAATGAAAAACTGTTTTTT. This gives the protein CASSLTGNGNEKLFF.

V and J are TRBV30 and TRBJ2-1; 9 bases agree with TRBD2. The germline gives CDR1 GTSNPN, CDR2 SVGIG (reference sequence). V was clipped by 8 bases and J by 1 base; unmatched bases: 12. This CDR3 contains 16 residues. The CDR3 DNA follows: TGTGCCGCCGGTCGGTTGGCGGGAGGGTCCTACAATGAGCAGTTCTTC. Residues: CAAGRLAGGSYNEQFF.

CDR3: CASSPTSVGTGEKLFF. The CDR3 DNA is TGTGCCAGCAGCCCCACCTCGGTAGGGACTGGGGAAAAACTGTTTTTT. The gene calls are TRBV7-9 and TRBJ1-4; tentative D call: TRBD1 (5 bases). CDR1 SEHNR and CDR2 FQNEAQ come from the germline V gene (reference sequence). CDR3 length: 16 amino acids. With 5 bases removed from V and 8 bases from J, the gap between germline ends came to 21 bases.

V and J are TRBV5-4 and TRBJ1-2, with D possibly TRBD1 on 5 matching bases. Germline CDR1 and CDR2: SGHNT and YYREEE (reference sequence). The ends were cut back, 2 bases at V and 7 bases at J, with 12 bases in the middle. This CDR3 spans 13 amino acids. The CDR3 loop reads CASSFPGGVGYTF. In DNA, the CDR3 is TGTGCCAGCAGCTTCCCCGGGGGGGTTGGCTACACCTTC.

This chain connects TRBV27 to TRBJ2-1, with TRBD2 matching over 11 bases. The CDR3 extends over 15 amino acids. Per germline, CDR1 MNHEY and CDR2 SMNVEV (reference sequence). V gave up 2 bases and J gave up 10 bases; unmatched junction bases: 7. The CDR3 coding sequence is TGTGCCAGCAGTTTAGTTAGCGGGGGGGCGGGGGAGCAGTTCTTC. Protein product: CASSLVSGGAGEQFF.

The chain links TRBV6-4 to TRBJ2-3; 10 bases line up with TRBD2. Losses at the gene ends were 6 bases for V and 1 base for J; bases not matched to a gene: 10. CDR1 MRHNA and CDR2 SNTAGT come from the germline V gene. The CDR3 contains 17 residues. CDR3 protein: CASRLAGGMGGTDTQYF. The CDR3 nucleotides are TGTGCCAGCAGGTTAGCGGGGGGCATGGGAGGCACAGATACGCAGTATTTT.

J is TRBJ2-1 and V is TRBV7-2, with 9 bases aligning to TRBD2. Germline V gene lookup returns CDR1 SGHTA and CDR2 FQGNSA. J was trimmed by 6 bases and V by 6 bases; bases with no gene match: 9. This CDR3 has 15 amino acids. The CDR3 spells CASSPRGLAVNEQFF. The CDR3 DNA sequence: TGTGCCAGCAGTCCACGGGGACTAGCAGTCAATGAGCAGTTCTTC.

There are a few counts of this clone. This chain connects TRBV5-4 to TRBJ1-3; a weak D match, TRBD1 (5 bases). V was cut by 3 bases and J by 0 bases, with 13 bases left in between. Germline V gene lookup returns CDR1 SGHNT and CDR2 YYREEE (reference sequence). This CDR3 has 16 residues. CDR3 nucleotide sequence: TGTGCCAGCAGCTACACGGGACTGATCTCTGGAAACACCATATATTTT. Amino acid sequence: CASSYTGLISGNTIYF.

The chain uses TRBV30 and TRBJ2-5; D unclear. The CDR3 covers 11 residues. CDR1 is GTSNPN, CDR2 SVGIG, per germline (reference sequence). The V gene lost 6 bases and the J gene lost 0 bases, with 5 bases spanning the gap. CDR3: CACLNQETQYF. The DNA for the CDR3 is TGTGCCTGCTTAAACCAAGAGACCCAGTACTTC.

The table lists this clone with a count of one. The V call is TRBV6-6, the J call TRBJ2-5; 7 bases are a match to TRBD1. The CDR3 totals 14 residues. Germline V gene sequence: CDR1 MNHNY, CDR2 SVGAGI (reference sequence). J gave up 4 bases and V 5 bases, and 7 bases lay outside the gene matches. CDR3 in amino acids: CASSQMGQIETQYF. The CDR3 nucleotides are TGTGCCAGCAGTCAGATGGGACAGATAGAGACCCAGTACTTC.

The J gene is TRBJ1-3, the V gene TRBV7-2, with D maybe TRBD1 (6 bases). The germline V gene has CDR1 SGHTA and CDR2 FQGNSA. The CDR3 has 18 residues. Trimming pared 5 bases from V and 0 bases from J, leaving 20 bases between. The CDR3 nucleotides read TGTGCCAGCAGCCAAACAGGGAGCCTTACATACTCTGGAAACACCATATATTTT. Residues: CASSQTGSLTYSGNTIYF. The full variable domain, its missing parts supplied by reference TRBV7-2 and TRBJ1-3, is GAGVSQSPSNKVTEKGKDVELRCDPISGHTALYWYRQSLGQGLEFLIYFQGNSAPDKSGLPSDRFSAERTGGSVSTLTIQRTQQEDSAVYLCASSQTGSLTYSGNTIYFGEGSWLTVV.

This rearrangement joins TRBV19 to TRBJ2-7, with 14 bases identical to TRBD2. Germline CDR1 and CDR2: LNHDA and SQIVND (reference sequence). The junction had 7 bases not matched to a gene; V was cut back by 5 bases and J by 4 bases. The CDR3 contains 16 residues. This CDR3 is CASSPGTSGSGYEQYF. CDR3 in DNA: TGTGCCAGTAGTCCGGGGACTAGCGGGAGCGGGTACGAGCAGTACTTC.

The rearrangement links TRBV19 to TRBJ1-2; D uncertain. With 2 bases removed from V and 2 bases from J, the gap between germline ends came to 6 bases. From germline, CDR1 is LNHDA and CDR2 SQIVND (reference sequence). The CDR3 sequence is 13 residues long. The CDR3 sequence is CASSISGNYGYTF. The CDR3 DNA sequence: TGTGCCAGTAGTATATCGGGGAACTATGGCTACACCTTC. The entire variable domain, with the rest obtained from reference TRBV19 and TRBJ1-2, is as follows: DGGITQSPKYLFRKEGQNVTLSCEQNLNHDAMYWYRQDPGQGLRLIYYSQIVNDFQKGDIAEGYSVSREKKESFPLTVTSAQKNPTAFYLCASSISGNYGYTFGSGTRLTVV.

The sample holds a few counts of this clone. The genes are TRBV15 and TRBJ1-1; 10 nucleotides line up with TRBD1. This CDR3 region has 15 residues. CDR1 LNHNV and CDR2 YYDKDF come from the germline V gene (reference sequence). Unmatched junction bases numbered 5, after V lost 2 bases and J lost 5 bases. The CDR3 nucleotides are TGTGCCACCAGCAGACGGGACAGGGGTTTTACTGAAGCTTTCTTT. This translates into CATSRRDRGFTEAFF.

The chain combines TRBV18 with TRBJ2-7, with 9 positions matching TRBD1. Trimming removed 3 bases from V and 3 bases from J; junction bases left unmatched: 3. The germline V gene encodes CDR1 KGHSH and CDR2 LQKENI. This CDR3 is 14 amino acids long. CDR3 in amino acids: CASSPGTGNYEQYF. The CDR3 coding sequence is TGTGCCAGCTCACCCGGGACAGGGAACTACGAGCAGTACTTC.

The count of this clone is one. J is TRBJ2-7 and V is TRBV4-1; a possible D gene is TRBD2 (5 bases). CDR1 MGHRA and CDR2 YSYEKL come from the germline V gene. The CDR3 runs to 15 residues. Trimming cost V 3 bases and J 1 base, with 13 bases left between them. This chain's CDR3 is CASSHTGVESYEQYF. The CDR3 nucleotides are TGCGCCAGCAGCCACACCGGGGTAGAGTCCTACGAGCAGTACTTC.

The rearrangement links TRBV27 to TRBJ1-4; 10 bases are shared with TRBD1. Looked up from germline, CDR1 is MNHEY and CDR2 is SMNVEV (reference sequence). The CDR3 covers 15 residues. With 6 bases clipped from V and 7 bases from J, the junction kept 8 bases outside the gene matches. The chain's CDR3 is CASSSPGQGIEKLFF. The CDR3 DNA sequence: TGTGCCAGCAGCTCTCCGGGACAGGGGATTGAAAAACTGTTTTTT.